This T cell receptor (beta chain) is drawn from a study of blood T cells in healthy people across ages. Worth noting for this clonotype: Its cognate antigen is unknown.

The use of a sample-barcoded 5' primer and a J-beta primer mix characterized a second PCR of roughly 7 to 11 cycles. MiXCR was run by TCRdb on the 5' RACE reads, yielding one entry per CDR3 protein. The sample lists about a million distinct CDR3 sequences, 30% to 40% occurring once. About 9.6 milliliters of peripheral blood were drawn from each donor into EDTA-treated tubes. Whole-study results and caveats: The study regarded diversity estimates from one million T cells as underestimates. TCR beta diversity correlated strongly with naive T cell percentage.

The CDR3 runs to 14 residues. Between the trimmed V and J ends, which lost 3 bases and 6 bases, there was a span of 12 bases. CDR1 is MNHEY, CDR2 SVGAGI, per germline. Sequencing was performed on blood. The source is a man between 18 and 35 years old in good health. The chain combines TRBV6-5 with TRBJ2-1, with D unresolved. In DNA form, the CDR3 reads TGTGCCAGCAGTTATCCCGGACCCCGCAATGAGCAGTTCTTC. This encodes CASSYPGPRNEQFF.